This T cell receptor beta chain is from a study of T cell changes during pregnancy in multiple sclerosis. Measured with immunoSEQ multiplex PCR; TCRdb has only the in-frame clones, and not every one. The table includes about 38,000 clones, about nine tenths detected once. The CDR3 extends over 18 amino acids. Germline trimming cut 0 bases from V and 2 bases from J; bases unmatched to any gene: 10. Germline CDR1 is SGDLS and CDR2 is YYNGEE. This chain joins TRBV9 and TRBJ2-3; 9 bases map to TRBD2. The specimen was CD4+ T cells from peripheral blood mononuclear cells, collected after pregnancy. The sequence was obtained from a female donor in good health, enrolled as a control in a pregnancy study. CDR3 coding DNA: TGTGCCAGCAGCGTAGAAAGAGGCGGGGGGGCCCTCACAGATACGCAGTATTTT. It codes for CASSVERGGGALTDTQYF.